The clone carrying this T cell receptor (beta chain) was recorded a few times. The donors, healthy Caucasians from Russia, were aged about 6 to 100. For the second PCR, which ran for about 7 to 11 cycles, a sample-barcoded 5' primer and a J-beta primer mix were used. TCRdb passed the 5' RACE reads through MiXCR, listing each CDR3 protein once. Here the sample spans hundreds of thousands of distinct CDR3 sequences, around 36% being singletons. The data were taken from a study of blood T cells in healthy people across ages. CDR1 is KGHDR and CDR2 is SFDVKD in the germline V gene. The CDR3 consists of 14 residues. The V gene lost 1 base and the J gene lost 3 bases, with 6 bases spanning the gap.

Material for sequencing was blood. The chain uses TRBV24-1 and TRBJ2-1; D not resolved. This receptor was obtained from a man younger than 35 in good health. The DNA of the CDR3 is TGTGCCACCAGTGATTTCAACAGCTACAATGAGCAGTTCTTC. Encoded protein: CATSDFNSYNEQFF.